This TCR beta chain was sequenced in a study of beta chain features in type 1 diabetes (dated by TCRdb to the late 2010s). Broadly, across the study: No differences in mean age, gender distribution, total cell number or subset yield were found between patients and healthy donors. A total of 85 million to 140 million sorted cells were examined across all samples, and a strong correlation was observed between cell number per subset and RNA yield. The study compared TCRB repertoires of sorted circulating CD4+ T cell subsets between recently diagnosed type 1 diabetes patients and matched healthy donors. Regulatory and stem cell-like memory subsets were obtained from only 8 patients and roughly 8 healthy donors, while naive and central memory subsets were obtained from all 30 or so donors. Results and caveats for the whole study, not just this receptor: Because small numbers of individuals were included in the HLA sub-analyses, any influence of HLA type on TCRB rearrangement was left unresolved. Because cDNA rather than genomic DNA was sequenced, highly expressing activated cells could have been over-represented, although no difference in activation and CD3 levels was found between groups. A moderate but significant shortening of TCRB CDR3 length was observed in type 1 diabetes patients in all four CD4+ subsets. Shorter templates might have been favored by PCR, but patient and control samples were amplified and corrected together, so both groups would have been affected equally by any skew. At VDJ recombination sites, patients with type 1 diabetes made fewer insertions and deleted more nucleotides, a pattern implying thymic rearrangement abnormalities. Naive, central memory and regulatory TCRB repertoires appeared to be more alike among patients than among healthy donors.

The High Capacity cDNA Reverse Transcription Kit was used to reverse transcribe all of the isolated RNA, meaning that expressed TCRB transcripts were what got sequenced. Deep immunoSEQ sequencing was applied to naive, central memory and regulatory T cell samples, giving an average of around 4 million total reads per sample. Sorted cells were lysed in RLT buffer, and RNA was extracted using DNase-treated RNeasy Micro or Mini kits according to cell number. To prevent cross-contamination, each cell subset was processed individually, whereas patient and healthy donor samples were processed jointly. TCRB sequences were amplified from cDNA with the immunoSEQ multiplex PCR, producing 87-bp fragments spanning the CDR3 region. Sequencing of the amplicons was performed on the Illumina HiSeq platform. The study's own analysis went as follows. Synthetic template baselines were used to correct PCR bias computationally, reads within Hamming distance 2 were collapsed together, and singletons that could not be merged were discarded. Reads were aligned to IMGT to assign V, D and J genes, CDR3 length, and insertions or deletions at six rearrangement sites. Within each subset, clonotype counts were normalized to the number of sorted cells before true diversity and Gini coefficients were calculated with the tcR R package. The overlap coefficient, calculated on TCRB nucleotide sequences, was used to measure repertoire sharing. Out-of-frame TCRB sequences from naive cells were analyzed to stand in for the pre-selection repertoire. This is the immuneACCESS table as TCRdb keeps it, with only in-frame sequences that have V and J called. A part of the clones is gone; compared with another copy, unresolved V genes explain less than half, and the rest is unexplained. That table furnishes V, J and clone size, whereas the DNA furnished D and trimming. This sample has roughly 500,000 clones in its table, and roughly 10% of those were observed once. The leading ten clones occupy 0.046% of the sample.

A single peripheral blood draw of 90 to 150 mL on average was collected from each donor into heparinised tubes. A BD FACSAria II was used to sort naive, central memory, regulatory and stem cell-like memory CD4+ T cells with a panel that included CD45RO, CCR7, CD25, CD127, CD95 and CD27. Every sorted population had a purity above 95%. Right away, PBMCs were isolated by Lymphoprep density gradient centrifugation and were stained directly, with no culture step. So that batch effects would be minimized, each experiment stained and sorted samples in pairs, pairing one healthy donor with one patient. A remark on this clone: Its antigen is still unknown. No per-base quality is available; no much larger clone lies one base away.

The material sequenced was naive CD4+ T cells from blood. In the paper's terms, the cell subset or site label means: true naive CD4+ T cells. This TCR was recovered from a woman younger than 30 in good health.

Here the CDR3 is given as CASSPRTSGEGETQYF. The base sequence is TGTGCCAGCAGCCCCCGGACTAGCGGAGAGGGGGAGACCCAGTACTTC. The receptor chain draws on TRBV9 and TRBJ2-5, with 10 bases in between that match TRBD2. Looking up the germline V gene yields CDR1 SGDLS and CDR2 YYNGEE. The CDR3 has 16 amino acids, counting the end cysteine and phenylalanine. CDR3 DNA only is kept here, 48 bases in frame from base 1. Trimmed from V: 4 bases; trimmed from J: 5 bases; junction bases lacking a gene match: 11. Outside the CDR3, residues come from the reference TRBV9 and TRBJ2-5 proteins, so the full variable domain is: DSGVTQTPKHLITATGQRVTLRCSPRSGDLSVYWYQQSLDQGLQFLIQYYNGEERAKGNILERFSAQQFPDLHSELNLSSLELGDSALYFCASSPRTSGEGETQYFGPGTRLLVL.